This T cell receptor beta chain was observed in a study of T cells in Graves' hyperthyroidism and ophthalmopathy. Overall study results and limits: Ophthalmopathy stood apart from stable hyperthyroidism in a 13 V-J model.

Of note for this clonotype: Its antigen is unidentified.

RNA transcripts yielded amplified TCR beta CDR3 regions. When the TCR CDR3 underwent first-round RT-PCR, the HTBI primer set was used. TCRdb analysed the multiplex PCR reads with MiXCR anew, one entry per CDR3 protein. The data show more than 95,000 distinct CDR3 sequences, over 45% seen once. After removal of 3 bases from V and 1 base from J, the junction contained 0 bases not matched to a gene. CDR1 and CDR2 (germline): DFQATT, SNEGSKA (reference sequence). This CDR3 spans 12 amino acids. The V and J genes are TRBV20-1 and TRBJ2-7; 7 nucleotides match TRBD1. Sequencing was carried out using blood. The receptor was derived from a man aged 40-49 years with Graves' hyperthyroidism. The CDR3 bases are TGCAGTGCTAGGGACAGGTCCTACGAGCAGTACTTC. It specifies CSARDRSYEQYF.